Below are 23 T cell receptor beta chains sequenced from a single sample in a study of neurological immune-mediated disorders. TCRdb fed the 5' RACE reads into MiXCR, producing one record per CDR3 protein. The sample carries roughly 50,000 distinct CDR3 sequences, 3.5% to 5% recorded once. Sequenced input: PBMCs. The receptor set was obtained from a woman aged 60-75 years with multiple sclerosis.

This clonotype came up many times. J is TRBJ1-5 and V is TRBV20-1; 7 bases are shared with TRBD1. The CDR3 totals 15 residues. Trimming took 1 base from V and 0 from J; bases not matched to a gene: 3. CDR1 is DFQATT and CDR2 is SNEGSKA in the germline V gene (reference sequence). The DNA for the CDR3 is TGCAGTGCTAGAGGAGGGACAGATAGCAATCAGCCCCAGCATTTT. Its translation: CSARGGTDSNQPQHF.

This clonotype has ten or more counts. The V gene is TRBV5-1, the J gene TRBJ2-3; D is undetermined. V lost 0 bases and J 0 bases, leaving 5 bases between the germline ends. Germline V gene sequence: CDR1 SGHRS, CDR2 YFSETQ. This CDR3 spans 14 amino acids. CDR3 loop: CASSLAQSTDTQYF. The CDR3 DNA sequence: TGCGCCAGCAGCTTGGCGCAGAGCACAGATACGCAGTATTTT.

In its sample, this clonotype was seen many times. V usage is TRBV12-3 or TRBV12-4 and J usage is TRBJ2-7, with unresolved D. V shed 5 bases and J shed 0 bases, with 11 bases lying between them. This CDR3 has 14 residues. The CDR3 nucleotides read TGTGCCAGCAGTCTCCTGGCAAACTCCTACGAGCAGTACTTC. It codes for CASSLLANSYEQYF.

This clonotype was counted at least ten times. The chain has TRBV5-1 and TRBJ2-1, with 7 bases that match TRBD2. CDR3 length: 13 residues. The germline CDR1 and CDR2 sequences are SGHRS and YFSETQ. With 0 bases clipped from V and 9 bases from J, the junction kept 3 bases outside the gene matches. CDR3 sequence reads: CASSLGGRGEQFF. The CDR3 region has the DNA TGCGCCAGCAGCTTGGGCGGGAGAGGTGAGCAGTTCTTC.

This clonotype was observed many times. The chain combines TRBV12-3 or TRBV12-4 with TRBJ2-3; the D gene could be TRBD1 or TRBD2 (6 bases each). The V end lost 6 bases, the J end lost 4 bases, and 11 bases lay between the germline ends. The CDR3 runs to 13 residues. The CDR3 protein is CASRPRGADTQYF. The CDR3 nucleotides are TGTGCCAGCAGACCAAGGGGGGCAGATACGCAGTATTTT.

This clonotype appeared many times. The chain joins TRBV28 to TRBJ2-3; 7 bases are a match to TRBD2. The CDR3 loop spans 15 amino acids. J was trimmed by 0 bases and V by 5 bases; bases with no gene match: 5. Germline CDR1 reads MDHEN; CDR2 reads SYDVKM. CDR3 sequence: CASSPPGGSTDTQYF. The CDR3, as DNA: TGTGCCAGCAGTCCCCCGGGGGGTAGCACAGATACGCAGTATTTT.

This clonotype showed up many times. This sequence joins TRBV12-3 or TRBV12-4 and TRBJ1-5; D gene unclear. This CDR3 spans 15 amino acids. V was trimmed by 1 base and J by 4 bases, leaving 11 bases between them. The chain's CDR3 is CASSLGFAGNQPQHF. CDR3 nucleotides: TGTGCCAGCAGTTTAGGATTTGCGGGTAATCAGCCCCAGCATTTT.

The sample holds many counts of this clonotype. V and J are TRBV6-2 or TRBV6-3 and TRBJ2-7, with no clear D. Between the trimmed V and J ends, which lost 3 bases and 3 bases, there was a span of 9 bases. Germline assignment: CDR1 MNHEY and CDR2 SVGEGT. CDR3 length: 13 residues. The CDR3 loop reads CASSYNPSYEQYF. CDR3 sequence (DNA): TGTGCCAGCAGTTATAATCCCAGCTACGAGCAGTACTTC.

This clonotype was found many times. The V call is TRBV25-1, the J call TRBJ2-5, with TRBD1 as a possible D gene (6 bases). Germline V gene data show CDR1 as MGHDK and CDR2 as SYGVNS. V was clipped by 5 bases and J by 5 bases, with 15 bases between them. The CDR3 runs 14 residues. This CDR3 is CASSLRGSFETQYF. Written as DNA, the CDR3 is TGTGCCAGCAGTCTCAGGGGTAGTTTCGAGACCCAGTACTTC.

This clonotype was detected ten times or more. The V call is TRBV5-1, the J call TRBJ2-5; 9 bases align to TRBD1. The junction had 4 bases not matched to a gene; V was cut back by 3 bases and J by 4 bases. In germline, CDR1 is SGHRS, CDR2 YFSETQ. This CDR3 is built from 14 residues. The CDR3: CASSYTDRGETQYF. The DNA of the CDR3 is TGCGCCAGCAGCTATACGGACAGGGGAGAGACCCAGTACTTC.

This clonotype was recorded at least ten times. The rearrangement uses TRBV5-1 and TRBJ2-2; the match to TRBD1 covers 9 bases. Germline trimming cut 4 bases from V and 6 bases from J; bases unmatched to any gene: 7. Looked up from germline, CDR1 is SGHRS and CDR2 is YFSETQ. The CDR3 extends over 15 amino acids. The CDR3 loop reads CASSEVQGAAGELFF. The DNA for the CDR3 is TGCGCCAGCAGCGAGGTACAGGGGGCCGCCGGGGAGCTGTTTTTT. Using reference TRBV5-1 and TRBJ2-2 for the parts outside the CDR3, the full variable domain is KAGVTQTPRYLIKTRGQQVTLSCSPISGHRSVSWYQQTPGQGLQFLFEYFSETQRNKGNFPGRFSGRQFSNSRSEMNVSTLELGDSALYLCASSEVQGAAGELFFGEGSRLTVL.

This clonotype occurred many times. The rearrangement uses TRBV7-9 and TRBJ2-5, with D possibly being TRBD1 (5 bases). Looked up from germline, CDR1 is SEHNR and CDR2 is FQNEAQ (reference sequence). This CDR3 contains 16 residues. V lost 2 bases, J lost 5 bases, and 18 bases lay in between. The DNA for the CDR3 is TGTGCCAGCAGCTTACGCCGCACAATAAAGGGGGAGACCCAGTACTTC. Translation gives CASSLRRTIKGETQYF.

This clonotype was counted ten times or more. The rearrangement uses TRBV7-2 and TRBJ1-2, with D perhaps matching TRBD1 (6 bases). This CDR3 is built from 15 residues. V lost 4 bases to trimming and J lost 0 bases, with 12 bases between them. In germline, CDR1 is SGHTA, CDR2 FQGNSA. The chain's CDR3 is CASSSNREANYGYTF. The CDR3, as DNA: TGTGCCAGCAGCTCCAACAGGGAGGCTAACTATGGCTACACCTTC.

This clonotype was counted many times. The chain combines TRBV2 with TRBJ2-7; unclear D gene. The CDR3 runs 11 residues. Germline CDR1 SNHLY, CDR2 FYNNEI. V was clipped by 6 bases and J by 4 bases, with 7 bases between them. In DNA, the CDR3 is TGTGCCAGCAGGACCCAATACGAGCAGTACTTC. Amino acids: CASRTQYEQYF.

This clonotype was picked up many times. The genes are TRBV29-1 and TRBJ2-4, with 9 bases matching TRBD1. The V and J ends lost 4 bases and 5 bases, in that order; junction bases with no gene match: 6. Germline CDR1 SQVTM, CDR2 ANQGSEA. The CDR3 has 14 residues. The CDR3 loop is CSVAHTGGENIQYF. The CDR3 DNA sequence: TGCAGCGTTGCTCATACAGGGGGCGAAAACATTCAGTACTTC.

The sample holds many counts of this clonotype. The chain couples TRBV20-1 to TRBJ2-7; 9 nucleotides line up with TRBD2. This CDR3 spans 14 amino acids. V was clipped by 3 bases and J by 4 bases; unmatched bases: 7. Germline CDR1 reads DFQATT; CDR2 reads SNEGSKA (reference sequence). This chain's CDR3 is CSARPSGLAYEQYV. CDR3 in DNA: TGCAGTGCTAGGCCCTCGGGACTAGCTTACGAGCAGTACGTC.

J is TRBJ2-2 and V is TRBV7-2, with no clear D. V was cut by 5 bases and J by 7 bases, with 17 bases left in between. The CDR3 runs 15 residues. Germline V lookup: CDR1 SGHTA, CDR2 FQGNSA. The CDR3 spells CASSQYGSGDGELFF. The CDR3, as DNA: TGTGCCAGCAGCCAATATGGTTCTGGGGACGGGGAGCTGTTTTTT.

This clonotype has ten or more counts. V gene TRBV10-3 combines with J gene TRBJ1-4; D possibly corresponds to TRBD1 (6 bases). The V gene's germline CDR1 is ENHRY and CDR2 SYGVKD. Trimming took 3 bases from V and 5 from J, leaving 10 bases between them. The CDR3 totals 14 residues. The CDR3 DNA reads as TGTGCCATCAGTGACGGACAGCAGAATGAAAAACTGTTTTTT. This sequence encodes CAISDGQQNEKLFF.

The V gene is TRBV6-5, the J gene TRBJ2-1; 7 nucleotides match TRBD2. This CDR3 contains 13 residues. Germline CDR1 is MNHEY and CDR2 is SVGAGI. V was clipped by 11 bases and J by 2 bases; unmatched bases: 6. The CDR3 spells CAVGSGAYNEQFF. The CDR3 nucleotides read TGTGCCGTGGGGAGCGGGGCCTACAATGAGCAGTTCTTC.

Many counts were recorded for this clonotype. The rearrangement joins TRBV29-1 to TRBJ2-3, with D tentatively TRBD2 (6 bases). The germline gives CDR1 SQVTM, CDR2 ANQGSEA. The length of the CDR3 is 12 residues. This CDR3 reads CGGRSSTDTQYF. CDR3 DNA sequence: TGCGGGGGGAGATCTAGCACAGATACGCAGTATTTT.

This clonotype was found many times. The genes are TRBV7-9 and TRBJ2-1; D is ambiguous. This CDR3 is built from 12 residues. Germline CDR1 and CDR2: SEHNR and FQNEAQ (reference sequence). V was shortened by 5 bases and J by 6 bases, with 8 bases between the two germline ends. DNA of the CDR3: TGTGCCAGCAGCCTAGACTTCAATGAGCAGTTCTTC. This codes for CASSLDFNEQFF.

This clonotype was recorded many times. For the CDR3, the DNA is TGTGCCAGCAGCTCAGCCACCGGGGAGCTGTTTTTT. As protein: CASSSATGELFF. The rearrangement links TRBV7-2 to TRBJ2-2; D call uncertain. Trimming pared 4 bases from V and 4 bases from J, leaving 4 bases between. The CDR3 contains 12 residues. Germline V gives CDR1 SGHTA, CDR2 FQGNSA.

The sample holds many counts of this clonotype. This chain connects TRBV5-1 to TRBJ2-7; TRBD1 matches at 9 bases. The J segment lost 3 bases and the V segment lost 4 bases, leaving 8 bases of the junction unmatched. CDR1 and CDR2 from the germline V gene are SGHRS and YFSETQ. The CDR3 is made up of 15 amino acids. CDR3: CASSAGTGRIYEQYF. CDR3 sequence (DNA): TGCGCCAGCAGCGCCGGGACAGGGAGAATCTACGAGCAGTACTTC.